These T cell receptor beta chains were read from a single sample in a study of blood T cell repertoires in COVID-19. Produced via immunoSEQ multiplex PCR; TCRdb's table is partial and in-frame only. The table shows more than 90,000 clones, with approximately 81% occurring only once. Material for sequencing was peripheral blood. Receptors originate from a man aged 55 to 70 with acute or convalescent COVID-19. The CDR3 runs from the conserved cysteine through the conserved F or W. Each record gives: D gene, J gene, V gene, clone size, CDR3 DNA, CDR3 protein. The D gene is left open where the match is weak. Expanded clones get a size class; other rows say once, few or many, or leave the size out.

D gene: TRBD2; J gene: TRBJ2-2; V gene: TRBV27; clone size: .; CDR3 DNA: TGTGCCAGCAGTTTCAGCGGGAGGAACACCGGGGAGCTGTTTTTT; CDR3 protein: CASSFSGRNTGELFF
D gene: .; J gene: TRBJ1-2; V gene: TRBV4-1; clone size: .; CDR3 DNA: TGCGCCAGCAGCCCGGACAGCGGAACCTATGGCTACACCTTC; CDR3 protein: CASSPDSGTYGYTF
D gene: .; J gene: TRBJ2-5; V gene: TRBV30; clone size: .; CDR3 DNA: TGTGCCTGGAGTGCTCAGGGTCAAGAGACCCAGTACTTC; CDR3 protein: CAWSAQGQETQYF
D gene: TRBD2; J gene: TRBJ2-2; V gene: TRBV24-1; clone size: many; CDR3 DNA: TGTGCCACCAGTGATCTAGCGGGAGGCACCGGGGAGCTGTTTTTT; CDR3 protein: CATSDLAGGTGELFF
D gene: TRBD1; J gene: TRBJ2-7; V gene: TRBV27; clone size: few; CDR3 DNA: TGTGCCAGCAGTACCGGGACAGACCACGAGCAGTACTTC; CDR3 protein: CASSTGTDHEQYF
D gene: TRBD2; J gene: TRBJ2-1; V gene: TRBV4-3; clone size: once; CDR3 DNA: TGCGCCAGCAGCCCCCAAGCCCTAGCGGGAGGGGGCAATGAGCAGTTCTTC; CDR3 protein: CASSPQALAGGGNEQFF
D gene: .; J gene: TRBJ1-1; V gene: TRBV19; clone size: .; CDR3 DNA: TGTGCCAGTAGTATAGTAGCGAACACTGAAGCTTTCTTT; CDR3 protein: CASSIVANTEAFF
D gene: TRBD1; J gene: TRBJ1-2; V gene: TRBV5-5; clone size: .; CDR3 DNA: TGTGCCAGCAGCTTAAGTGCGCAGGGGGCTGGAGGCTACACCTTC; CDR3 protein: CASSLSAQGAGGYTF
D gene: .; J gene: TRBJ1-1; V gene: TRBV15; clone size: .; CDR3 DNA: TGTGCCACCAGCAGAGATCGGAGGGTTATTATAAAGAACACTGAAGCTTTCTTT; CDR3 protein: CATSRDRRVIIKNTEAFF
D gene: TRBD2; J gene: TRBJ2-1; V gene: TRBV7-2; clone size: .; CDR3 DNA: TGTGCCAGCAGCACTAGCGGGAGGACCCGCAATGAGCAGTTCTTC; CDR3 protein: CASSTSGRTRNEQFF
D gene: TRBD2; J gene: TRBJ2-2; V gene: TRBV6-5; clone size: few; CDR3 DNA: TGTGCCAGCAGTACCACTGGGGAGGGCGCCGGGGAGCTGTTTTTT; CDR3 protein: CASSTTGEGAGELFF
D gene: .; J gene: TRBJ1-6; V gene: TRBV6-5; clone size: .; CDR3 DNA: TGTGCCAGCAGTTCGCAGGGTTTTCGGTCACCCCTCCACTTT; CDR3 protein: CASSSQGFRSPLHF
D gene: .; J gene: TRBJ2-1; V gene: TRBV9; clone size: .; CDR3 DNA: TGTGCCAGCAGCCCCCTAGGGGGGGCCATCAATGAGCAGTTCTTC; CDR3 protein: CASSPLGGAINEQFF
D gene: TRBD1; J gene: TRBJ2-7; V gene: TRBV7-6; clone size: .; CDR3 DNA: TGTGCCAGCAGCCCGACCCCGACAGGGCTTTCCTACGAGCAGTACTTC; CDR3 protein: CASSPTPTGLSYEQYF
D gene: .; J gene: TRBJ2-7; V gene: TRBV7-8; clone size: .; CDR3 DNA: TGTGCCAGCAGCCCCCGGGGGAAGTACGAGCAGTACTTC; CDR3 protein: CASSPRGKYEQYF
D gene: .; J gene: TRBJ1-1; V gene: TRBV29-1; clone size: .; CDR3 DNA: TGCAGCGTAAGGGGACTGATGGTTACTGAAGCTTTCTTT; CDR3 protein: CSVRGLMVTEAFF
D gene: .; J gene: TRBJ1-2; V gene: TRBV3-1/TRBV3-2; clone size: .; CDR3 DNA: TGTGCCAGCTTCGGCAGGGATGGCTATGGCTACACCTTC; CDR3 protein: CASFGRDGYGYTF
D gene: TRBD1; J gene: TRBJ2-1; V gene: TRBV5-1; clone size: .; CDR3 DNA: TGCGCCAGCAGCTTTACAGGGGGCTCCTACAATGAGCAGTTCTTC; CDR3 protein: CASSFTGGSYNEQFF
D gene: .; J gene: TRBJ1-2; V gene: TRBV4-1; clone size: .; CDR3 DNA: TGCGCCAGCAGCCCGTCTCCCGGGAACTATGGCTACACCTTC; CDR3 protein: CASSPSPGNYGYTF
D gene: TRBD1; J gene: TRBJ1-6; V gene: TRBV18; clone size: .; CDR3 DNA: TGTGCCAGCTCCCTGCATAGAGGGGGCCCGATGAATTCACCCCTCCACTTT; CDR3 protein: CASSLHRGGPMNSPLHF
D gene: .; J gene: TRBJ2-5; V gene: TRBV5-4; clone size: .; CDR3 DNA: TGTGCCAGCAGCTTGTCGGGGTACCAAGAGACCCAGTACTTC; CDR3 protein: CASSLSGYQETQYF
D gene: .; J gene: TRBJ2-3; V gene: TRBV27; clone size: .; CDR3 DNA: TGTGCCAGCAGTCGCGGAGGGGCCACAGATACGCAGTATTTT; CDR3 protein: CASSRGGATDTQYF
D gene: TRBD1; J gene: TRBJ1-2; V gene: TRBV7-2; clone size: .; CDR3 DNA: TGTGCCAGCAGCTTAACAGGGGGCCTTAACTATGGCTACACCTTC; CDR3 protein: CASSLTGGLNYGYTF
D gene: TRBD1; J gene: TRBJ1-4; V gene: TRBV7-8; clone size: .; CDR3 DNA: TGTGCCAGCAGCCAAGGACAGGGGGTCACTAATGAAAAACTGTTTTTT; CDR3 protein: CASSQGQGVTNEKLFF
D gene: TRBD1; J gene: TRBJ1-1; V gene: TRBV7-2; clone size: .; CDR3 DNA: TGTGCCAGCAGCTCGTCATCCGTCGACAGGGGTAACACTGAAGCTTTCTTT; CDR3 protein: CASSSSSVDRGNTEAFF
D gene: TRBD1; J gene: TRBJ2-5; V gene: TRBV3-1/TRBV3-2; clone size: .; CDR3 DNA: TGTGCCAGCAGCCAAGAGCGGACAGGTTCGTTAGGTGGAGAGACCCAGTACTTC; CDR3 protein: CASSQERTGSLGGETQYF
D gene: .; J gene: TRBJ1-4; V gene: TRBV9; clone size: .; CDR3 DNA: TGTGCCAGCAGCGTAGCGTGGGCGGGGGATGAAAAACTGTTTTTT; CDR3 protein: CASSVAWAGDEKLFF
D gene: TRBD2; J gene: TRBJ2-7; V gene: TRBV7-9; clone size: .; CDR3 DNA: TGTGCCAGCAGCTTATCCCCAATAGCGGGAGTTGCCTACGAGCAGTACTTC; CDR3 protein: CASSLSPIAGVAYEQYF
D gene: .; J gene: TRBJ2-1; V gene: TRBV7-2; clone size: once; CDR3 DNA: TGTGCCAGCAGCTTATTGGCAATTGAAAATGAGCAGTTCTTC; CDR3 protein: CASSLLAIENEQFF
D gene: TRBD2; J gene: TRBJ2-3; V gene: TRBV24-1; clone size: .; CDR3 DNA: TGTGCCACCAGTGGTCTAGCGGGAGAGACGCAGTATTTT; CDR3 protein: CATSGLAGETQYF
D gene: .; J gene: TRBJ1-1; V gene: TRBV5-6; clone size: .; CDR3 DNA: TGTGCCAGCAGCTTCCTACAGGGCGCTTACACTGAAGCTTTCTTT; CDR3 protein: CASSFLQGAYTEAFF
D gene: .; J gene: TRBJ1-1; V gene: TRBV19; clone size: .; CDR3 DNA: TGTGCCAGTAGTACCAGACAGTTACTCGCTGAAGCTTTCTTT; CDR3 protein: CASSTRQLLAEAFF
D gene: TRBD1; J gene: TRBJ1-1; V gene: TRBV11-2; clone size: .; CDR3 DNA: TGTGCCAGCAGCTTAGGGACAGGGGAGAAAGCTTTCTTT; CDR3 protein: CASSLGTGEKAFF
D gene: .; J gene: TRBJ2-7; V gene: TRBV18; clone size: .; CDR3 DNA: TGTGCCAGCTCATCAGGGTCCTTTCTCTACGAGCAGTACTTC; CDR3 protein: CASSSGSFLYEQYF
D gene: .; J gene: TRBJ2-1; V gene: TRBV14; clone size: once; CDR3 DNA: TGTGCCAGCAGCCAAGATGTGAGGGGGAAAAAGTTCTTC; CDR3 protein: CASSQDVRGKKFF
D gene: TRBD2; J gene: TRBJ2-3; V gene: TRBV4-2; clone size: .; CDR3 DNA: TGTGCCAGCAGCCATAGCGGGGGGACCACAGATACGCAGTATTTT; CDR3 protein: CASSHSGGTTDTQYF
D gene: .; J gene: TRBJ1-1; V gene: TRBV12-3/TRBV12-4; clone size: few; CDR3 DNA: TGTGCCAGCGGCCGGAGCATTGCAGCTTTCTTT; CDR3 protein: CASGRSIAAFF
D gene: TRBD1; J gene: TRBJ2-1; V gene: TRBV5-4; clone size: .; CDR3 DNA: TGTGCCAGCAGCGACCCGCGGAAAGGGGGCGCCTACAATGAGCAGTTCTTC; CDR3 protein: CASSDPRKGGAYNEQFF
D gene: TRBD1; J gene: TRBJ2-5; V gene: TRBV30; clone size: few; CDR3 DNA: TGTGCCTCGGACAGGGGGTTACGGGAGACCCAGTACTTC; CDR3 protein: CASDRGLRETQYF
D gene: .; J gene: TRBJ2-3; V gene: TRBV15; clone size: once; CDR3 DNA: TGTGCCACCAGCTCGCAGCGGGGCACAGATACGCAGTATTTT; CDR3 protein: CATSSQRGTDTQYF
D gene: TRBD1; J gene: TRBJ1-1; V gene: TRBV28; clone size: once; CDR3 DNA: TGTGCCAGCAGTTTCATGAGACAGGGGCAGTCGGGAGCTTTCTTT; CDR3 protein: CASSFMRQGQSGAFF
D gene: TRBD1; J gene: TRBJ1-1; V gene: TRBV6-2/TRBV6-3; clone size: .; CDR3 DNA: TGTGCCAGCAGTTACTCGGGACAGACTATGAACACTGAAGCTTTCTTT; CDR3 protein: CASSYSGQTMNTEAFF